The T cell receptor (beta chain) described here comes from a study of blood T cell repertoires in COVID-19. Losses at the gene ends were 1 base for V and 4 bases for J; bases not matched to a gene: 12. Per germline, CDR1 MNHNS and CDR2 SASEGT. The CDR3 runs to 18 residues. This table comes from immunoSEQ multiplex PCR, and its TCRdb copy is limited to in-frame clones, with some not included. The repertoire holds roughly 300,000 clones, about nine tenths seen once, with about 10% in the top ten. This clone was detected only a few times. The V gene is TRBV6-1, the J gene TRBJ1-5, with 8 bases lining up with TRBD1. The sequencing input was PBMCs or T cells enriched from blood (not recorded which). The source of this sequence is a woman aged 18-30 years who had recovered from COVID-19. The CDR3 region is CASSEVDRGKVLNQPQHF. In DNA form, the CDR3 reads TGTGCCAGCAGTGAAGTAGACAGGGGAAAGGTCCTGAATCAGCCCCAGCATTTT.